This TCR beta chain was obtained from a study of identical twins. Overall study results and limits: Low generation-probability sequences were in excess among twin-shared out-of-frame alpha sequences. The authors drew conclusions from cross-sectional statistical analysis rather than following the same donors.

V was cut by 5 bases and J by 7 bases, with 18 bases left in between. There are 14 residues in the CDR3. Germline CDR1 MDHEN, CDR2 SYDVKM. In TCRdb, the 5' RACE reads were re-called with MiXCR into one record per CDR3 protein. The table includes some 270,000 distinct CDR3 sequences, about 8.5% detected once. This clonotype was counted between two and nine times. Antigen specificity is unknown. The same data also went into a second study, on yellow fever vaccine responses in identical twins.

Source material: CD8+ T cells sorted from blood. This sequence was found in a woman aged 18-30 years in good health. The chain links TRBV28 to TRBJ2-7; D is unclear. The CDR3 sequence: CASSDTGSMWEQYF. CDR3 bases: TGTGCCAGCAGTGATACTGGGTCAATGTGGGAGCAGTACTTC.